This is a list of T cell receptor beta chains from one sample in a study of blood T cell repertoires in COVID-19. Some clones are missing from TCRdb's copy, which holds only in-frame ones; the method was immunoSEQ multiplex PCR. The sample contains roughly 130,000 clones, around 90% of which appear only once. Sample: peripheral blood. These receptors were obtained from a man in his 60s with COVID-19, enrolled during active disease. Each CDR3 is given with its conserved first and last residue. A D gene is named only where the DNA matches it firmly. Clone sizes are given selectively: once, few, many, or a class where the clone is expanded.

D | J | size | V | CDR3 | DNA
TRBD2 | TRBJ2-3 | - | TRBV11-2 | CASSIRTTGGADTQYF | TGTGCCAGCAGCATTAGAACGACGGGAGGGGCCGATACGCAGTATTTT
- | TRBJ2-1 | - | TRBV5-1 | CASSSDMQGYNEQFF | TGCGCCAGCAGCTCGGACATGCAGGGGTACAATGAGCAGTTCTTC
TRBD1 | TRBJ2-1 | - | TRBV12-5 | CASGLPKGQGAFNEQFF | TGTGCTAGTGGTTTGCCCAAAGGACAGGGGGCGTTTAATGAGCAGTTCTTC
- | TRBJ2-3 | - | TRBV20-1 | CSLGGADTQYF | TGCAGTTTAGGGGGGGCAGATACGCAGTATTTT
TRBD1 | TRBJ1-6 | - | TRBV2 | CASSERQGANSPLHF | TGTGCCAGCAGTGAAAGGCAGGGGGCAAACTCACCCCTCCACTTT
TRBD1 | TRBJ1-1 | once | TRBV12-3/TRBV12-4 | CASSSGQGAEAFF | TGTGCCAGCAGTTCGGGACAGGGGGCTGAAGCTTTCTTT
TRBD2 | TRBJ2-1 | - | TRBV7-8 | CASSPPSGSMNEQFF | TGTGCCAGCAGCCCTCCTAGCGGGAGTATGAATGAGCAGTTCTTC
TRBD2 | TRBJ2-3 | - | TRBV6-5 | CASSRGLAEVDTQYF | TGTGCCAGCAGTAGGGGACTAGCGGAGGTAGATACGCAGTATTTT
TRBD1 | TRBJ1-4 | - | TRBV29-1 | CSGMTGLGEKLFF | TGCAGCGGCATGACAGGGCTCGGTGAAAAACTGTTTTTT
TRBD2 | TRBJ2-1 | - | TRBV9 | CASSVGLAGAVEQFF | TGTGCCAGCAGCGTAGGGCTAGCGGGAGCCGTTGAGCAGTTCTTC
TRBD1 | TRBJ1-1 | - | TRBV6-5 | CASSFRTGGATEAFF | TGTGCCAGCAGTTTTCGGACAGGGGGCGCAACTGAAGCTTTCTTT
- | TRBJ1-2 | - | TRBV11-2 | CASSSLTGGNYGYTF | TGTGCCAGCAGCTCACTAACGGGGGGGAACTATGGCTACACCTTC
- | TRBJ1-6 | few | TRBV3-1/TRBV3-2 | CASSQPGAGALHF | TGTGCCAGCAGCCAACCAGGGGCAGGGGCCCTCCACTTT
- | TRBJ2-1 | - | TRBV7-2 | CASSLAFAWLAYNEQFF | TGTGCCAGCAGCTTAGCGTTTGCCTGGCTAGCTTACAATGAGCAGTTCTTC
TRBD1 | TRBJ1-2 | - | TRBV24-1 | CATSETSGTGWYGYTF | TGTGCCACCAGTGAGACCAGCGGGACAGGTTGGTATGGCTACACCTTC
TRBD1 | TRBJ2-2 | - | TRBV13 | CASSILGQSTGELFF | TGTGCCAGCAGCATACTGGGACAGTCCACCGGGGAGCTGTTTTTT
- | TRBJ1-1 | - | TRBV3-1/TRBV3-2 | CASSRGGTEAFF | TGTGCCAGCAGCCGCGGAGGAACTGAAGCTTTCTTT
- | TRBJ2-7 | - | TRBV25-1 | CASRDTGRAYYEQYF | TGTGCCAGCAGAGATACAGGGAGGGCGTACTACGAGCAGTACTTC
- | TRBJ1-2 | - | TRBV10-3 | CAISENLYGYTF | TGTGCCATCAGTGAGAATCTCTATGGCTACACCTTC
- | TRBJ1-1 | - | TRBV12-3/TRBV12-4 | CASSLGGDTEAFF | TGTGCCAGCAGTTTAGGAGGAGATACTGAAGCTTTCTTT
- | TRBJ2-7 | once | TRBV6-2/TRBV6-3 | CASSFRGYDGEQYF | TGTGCCAGCAGTTTTCGGGGGTACGACGGCGAGCAGTACTTC
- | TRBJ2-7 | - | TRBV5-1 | CASSLTGFEQYF | TGCGCCAGCAGCTTGACAGGGTTTGAGCAGTACTTC
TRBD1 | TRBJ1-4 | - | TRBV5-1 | CASSLEGGTGPFNEKLFF | TGCGCCAGCAGCTTGGAAGGGGGCACGGGCCCCTTTAATGAAAAACTGTTTTTT
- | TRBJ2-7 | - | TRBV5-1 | CASSLPGTSYEQYF | TGCGCCAGCAGCTTGCCAGGTACCTCCTACGAGCAGTACTTC
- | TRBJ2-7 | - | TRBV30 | CAWNPLPGDNYEQYF | TGTGCCTGGAACCCGTTGCCCGGGGACAACTACGAGCAGTACTTC
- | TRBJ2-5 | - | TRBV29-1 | CSVGPPKETQYF | TGCAGCGTTGGCCCCCCTAAAGAGACCCAGTACTTC
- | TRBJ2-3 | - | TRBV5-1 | CASSIPRGLNTDTQYF | TGCGCCAGCAGCATACCCCGGGGACTGAACACAGATACGCAGTATTTT
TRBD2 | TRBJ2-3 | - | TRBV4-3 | CASSQGASGRPDTQYF | TGCGCCAGCAGCCAAGGAGCCAGCGGGAGACCAGATACGCAGTATTTT
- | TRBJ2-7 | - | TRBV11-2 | CASSLPPTEPYEQYF | TGTGCCAGCAGCTTACCCCCGACAGAGCCCTACGAGCAGTACTTC
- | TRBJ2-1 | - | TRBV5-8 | CASSLIQEGAEQFF | TGTGCCAGCAGCTTAATACAGGAGGGGGCTGAGCAGTTCTTC
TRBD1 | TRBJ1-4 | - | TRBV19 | CASRTGGEKLFF | TGTGCCAGTCGAACAGGGGGAGAAAAACTGTTTTTT
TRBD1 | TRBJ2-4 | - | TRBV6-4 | CAGYRGNIQYF | TGTGCCGGCTACAGGGGAAACATTCAGTACTTC
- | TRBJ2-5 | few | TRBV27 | CASSLAGTQETQYF | TGTGCCAGCAGTCTCGCCGGGACACAAGAGACCCAGTACTTC
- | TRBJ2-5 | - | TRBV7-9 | CASSPYPRSKETQYF | TGTGCCAGCAGCCCCTATCCCAGGTCAAAAGAGACCCAGTACTTC
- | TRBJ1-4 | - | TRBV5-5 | CASRSTGGENEKLFF | TGTGCCAGCAGATCCACGGGGGGCGAAAATGAAAAACTGTTTTTT
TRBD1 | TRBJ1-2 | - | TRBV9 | CASSVAGGTGAYGYTF | TGTGCCAGCAGCGTAGCTGGGGGAACAGGGGCCTATGGCTACACCTTC
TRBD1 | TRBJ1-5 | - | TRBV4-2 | CASSQGDREGHQPQHF | TGTGCCAGCAGCCAGGGAGACAGGGAAGGGCATCAGCCCCAGCATTTT
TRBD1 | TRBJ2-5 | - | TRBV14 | CASSQVGGQGVWTQYF | TGTGCCAGCAGCCAAGTCGGAGGACAGGGGGTTTGGACCCAGTACTTC
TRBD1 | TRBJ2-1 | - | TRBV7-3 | CASSLTGQGRYNEQFF | TGTGCCAGCAGCTTAACGGGACAGGGGAGGTACAATGAGCAGTTCTTC